Each of the 32 T cell receptor beta chains below was sequenced from the same sample in a study of OX40 agonist ivuxolimab in advanced cancers. Data came from immunoSEQ multiplex PCR; TCRdb stores just in-frame clones and leaves some out. Of 77,000 or so clones listed, roughly 90% are singletons. The material sequenced was CD4+ or CD8+ T cells sorted from blood, taken in a trial of the OX40 agonist ivuxolimab. Source of these receptors: an adult with an advanced solid tumor such as melanoma, head and neck, liver or kidney cancer.

In DNA form, the CDR3 reads TGTGCCAGCAGTCTCGAGGCGGGCGGCTGGGAGCAGTACTTC. Protein product: CASSLEAGGWEQYF. The V and J genes are TRBV28 and TRBJ2-7; a possible D gene is TRBD2 (5 bases). V lost 5 bases and J 7 bases, leaving 18 bases between the germline ends. The germline gives CDR1 MDHEN, CDR2 SYDVKM. The CDR3 totals 14 residues.

V is TRBV5-5 and J is TRBJ2-2; 7 bases agree with TRBD2. CDR3 length: 16 residues. Trimming at V came to 0 bases and at J to 2 bases, leaving 4 bases not matched to a gene. CDR1 and CDR2 (germline): SGHKS, YYEKEE (reference sequence). The CDR3 DNA reads as TGTGCCAGCAGCTTGGGGCTAGCGGAAAACACCGGGGAGCTGTTTTTT. Residues: CASSLGLAENTGELFF.

In regard to this clone: Other DNA sequences in this sample translate to the same CDR3. The V call is TRBV30, the J call TRBJ2-7, with D perhaps matching TRBD1 (6 bases). V was shortened by 1 base and J by 1 base, with 11 bases between the two germline ends. This CDR3 contains 14 residues. The germline gives CDR1 GTSNPN, CDR2 SVGIG (reference sequence). Written as DNA, the CDR3 is TGTGCCTGGAGTGACACAGGGAGATCCTACGAGCAGTACTTC. This translates into CAWSDTGRSYEQYF.

This clone was seen a few times. The chain carries TRBV30 and TRBJ1-4; unclear D gene. Per germline, CDR1 GTSNPN and CDR2 SVGIG (reference sequence). Deletions cut 7 bases from V and 10 bases from J, with 22 bases between. This CDR3 comprises 14 residues. CDR3 coding DNA: TGTGCCTTAAACCCAGAGCCCTCGATAGGAAAACTGTTTTTT. Translation gives CALNPEPSIGKLFF.

The chain has TRBV5-5 and TRBJ1-5, with 10 bases lining up with TRBD1. The germline V gene has CDR1 SGHKS and CDR2 YYEKEE (reference sequence). V lost 4 bases and J lost 4; bases outside the gene matches: 5. The CDR3 is 15 amino acids. Here the CDR3 reads CASSTTGGRNQPQHF. The CDR3 DNA follows: TGTGCCAGCAGCACGACAGGGGGCAGAAATCAGCCCCAGCATTTT.

The chain has TRBV19 and TRBJ1-5; 9 bases line up with TRBD1. CDR1 is LNHDA and CDR2 is SQIVND in the germline V gene (reference sequence). CDR3 length: 15 residues. Trimming cost V 5 bases and J 6 bases; bases outside gene matches: 8. CDR3 sequence: CASSGMDRGGQPQHF. The CDR3 DNA is TGTGCCAGTAGTGGGATGGACAGGGGCGGTCAGCCCCAGCATTTT.

The chain couples TRBV30 to TRBJ1-1, with TRBD1 matching 11 bases. Trimming cost V 5 bases and J 5 bases; bases outside gene matches: 4. The length of the CDR3 is 13 residues. CDR1 and CDR2 from the germline V gene are GTSNPN and SVGIG (reference sequence). In nucleotides, the CDR3 is TGTGCCTGGTCCGGGACAGGGGGTACTGAAGCTTTCTTT. Protein sequence: CAWSGTGGTEAFF.

The chain combines TRBV5-4 with TRBJ1-1; 8 bases fit TRBD1. Germline values: CDR1 SGHNT, CDR2 YYREEE (reference sequence). The CDR3 has 17 residues. Trimming removed 0 bases from V and 2 bases from J; junction bases left unmatched: 9. The CDR3: CASSLGTGGKPNTEAFF. The CDR3 coding sequence is TGTGCCAGCAGCTTGGGTACAGGGGGAAAACCTAACACTGAAGCTTTCTTT.

The chain combines TRBV29-1 with TRBJ2-1; weak D call: TRBD2 (5 bases). Deletions cut 4 bases from V and 9 bases from J, with 16 bases between. CDR1 SQVTM and CDR2 ANQGSEA come from the germline V gene. This CDR3 region has 13 residues. For the CDR3, the DNA is TGCAGCGTTGGGGCTTCATCCGGAGGTGAGCAGTTCTTC. This sequence encodes CSVGASSGGEQFF.

The chain carries TRBV5-4 and TRBJ2-6, with TRBD2 matching over 13 bases. CDR3 length: 18 amino acids. CDR1 SGHNT and CDR2 YYREEE come from the germline V gene (reference sequence). V dropped 4 bases and J dropped 1; count of bases not matched to a gene: 5. The CDR3 is CASSVGLAGASGANVLTF. The DNA for the CDR3 is TGTGCCAGCAGCGTCGGACTAGCGGGGGCATCTGGGGCCAACGTCCTGACTTTC. Based on the CDR3 plus reference TRBV5-4 and TRBJ2-6, the full variable domain is ETGVTQSPTHLIKTRGQQVTLRCSSQSGHNTVSWYQQALGQGPQFIFQYYREEENGRGNFPPRFSGLQFPNYSSELNVNALELDDSALYLCASSVGLAGASGANVLTFGAGSRLTVL.

This chain joins TRBV7-8 and TRBJ1-3; maybe TRBD1 (6 bases). CDR3 length: 17 residues. Germline CDR1 and CDR2: SGHVS and FQNEAQ. V lost 5 bases and J lost 5, with 22 bases in between. For the CDR3, the DNA is TGTGCCAGCAGCCCCGGGGGCCGGGGGCGCGTAAGAAACACCATATATTTT. It encodes CASSPGGRGRVRNTIYF. The complete variable domain, with remaining parts taken from reference TRBV7-8 and TRBJ1-3, reads GAGVSQSPRYKVAKRGQDVALRCDPISGHVSLFWYQQALGQGPEFLTYFQNEAQLDKSGLPSDRFFAERPEGSVSTLKIQRTQQEDSAVYLCASSPGGRGRVRNTIYFGEGSWLTVV.

The chain employs TRBV18 and TRBJ1-4; the D is unclear. V was clipped by 1 base and J by 0 bases, with 6 bases between them. Germline V gene sequence: CDR1 KGHSH, CDR2 LQKENI. This CDR3 is built from 15 residues. This CDR3 is CASSPQASTNEKLFF. CDR3 coding DNA: TGTGCCAGCTCACCACAGGCGTCAACTAATGAAAAACTGTTTTTT.

This sequence joins TRBV30 and TRBJ2-5, with D possibly matching TRBD1 (6 bases). Looked up from germline, CDR1 is GTSNPN and CDR2 is SVGIG (reference sequence). The CDR3 consists of 11 residues. Trimming removed 5 bases at V and 4 bases at J, with 8 bases between. The DNA for the CDR3 is TGTGCCTGGGGGGGCGGAGAGACCCAGTACTTC. Its translation is CAWGGGETQYF.

This clone was observed once. An end of the junction differs from the germline gene, which may be a read error. The V call is TRBV7-7, the J call TRBJ2-3, with D perhaps matching TRBD2 (6 bases). The length of the CDR3 is 15 residues. Per germline, CDR1 SSHAT and CDR2 FNYEAQ (reference sequence). The CDR3 reads CASSSGSGGTDTQYF. CDR3 bases: TGTGCTAGCAGCTCCGGGAGTGGGGGAACAGATACGCAGTATTTT.

The chain employs TRBV12-5 and TRBJ2-7; possible D gene TRBD1, 5 bases. Germline lookup yields CDR1 LGHNT and CDR2 FRNRAP. The V end lost 6 bases, the J end lost 3 bases, and 12 bases lay between the germline ends. This CDR3 contains 13 residues. The CDR3 DNA reads TGTGCTAGTGGATCTCAGGGTTTCTACGAGCAGTACTTC. Its protein product is CASGSQGFYEQYF.

The CDR3 reads CASSPTGGYNSPLHF. In DNA form, the CDR3 reads TGTGCCAGCAGTCCCACAGGGGGTTATAATTCACCCCTCCACTTT. The rearrangement links TRBV11-2 to TRBJ1-6; 8 bases match TRBD1. The CDR3 has 15 amino acids. Per the germline V gene, CDR1 is SGHAT and CDR2 is FQNNGV. V gave up 6 bases and J gave up 4 bases; unmatched junction bases: 5.

The chain recombines TRBV6-4 with TRBJ2-7; TRBD2 matches 8 bases. CDR3 length: 12 residues. With V trimmed by 5 bases and J by 5 bases, 2 bases remained unmatched. The germline V gene encodes CDR1 MRHNA and CDR2 SNTAGT. CDR3 residues: CASSSGSDEQYF. The CDR3 nucleotides read TGTGCCAGCAGTAGCGGGAGTGACGAGCAGTACTTC.

With respect to this clone: The sample contains more than one DNA sequence encoding this CDR3. The rearrangement links TRBV19 to TRBJ1-3; a possible D gene is TRBD1 (5 bases). The CDR3 covers 14 residues. V was pared by 5 bases and J by 0 bases, with 8 bases between. Per germline, CDR1 LNHDA and CDR2 SQIVND (reference sequence). CDR3 nucleotides: TGTGCCAGTAGTCGCGACAGCTCTGGAAACACCATATATTTT. As protein: CASSRDSSGNTIYF.

The chain combines TRBV2 with TRBJ2-7; TRBD2 is a possible D gene (7 bases). The length of the CDR3 is 13 residues. Germline V gives CDR1 SNHLY, CDR2 FYNNEI. CDR3 amino acids: CAGGGDTSYEQYF. CDR3 in DNA: TGTGCGGGAGGGGGGGACACCTCCTACGAGCAGTACTTC.

The chain is built from TRBV6-5 and TRBJ1-5; D is unresolved. Germline V gene lookup returns CDR1 MNHEY and CDR2 SVGAGI. CDR3 length: 13 amino acids. Between the trimmed V and J ends, which lost 8 bases and 11 bases, there was a span of 19 bases. As DNA, the CDR3 is TGTGCCAGCCGAAATAACGGGGATACGACCCAGCATTTT. Its protein is CASRNNGDTTQHF.

The CDR3, as DNA: TGTGCCAGCAGCCGGGACTTCTCTGGAAACACCATATATTTT. Protein product: CASSRDFSGNTIYF. The chain joins TRBV2 to TRBJ1-3, with TRBD1 as a possible D gene (5 bases). The length of the CDR3 is 14 residues. Trimming pared 6 bases from V and 0 bases from J, leaving 9 bases between. CDR1 is SNHLY, CDR2 FYNNEI, per germline. The full variable domain, completed using reference TRBV2 and TRBJ1-3, is EPEVTQTPSHQVTQMGQEVILRCVPISNHLYFYWYRQILGQKVEFLVSFYNNEISEKSEIFDDQFSVERPDGSNFTLKIRSTKLEDSAMYFCASSRDFSGNTIYFGEGSWLTVV.

The chain recombines TRBV7-2 with TRBJ1-5; no firm D call. Trimming pared 1 base from V and 5 bases from J, leaving 12 bases between. The CDR3 spans 15 residues. The germline V gene has CDR1 SGHTA and CDR2 FQGNSA. CDR3 bases: TGTGCCAGCAGCTTAGGGACGCTGGGTCATCAGCCCCAGCATTTT. It codes for CASSLGTLGHQPQHF.

The rearrangement uses TRBV7-9 and TRBJ1-2; possibly TRBD1 for D (6 bases). The CDR3 is made up of 14 amino acids. The germline V and J ends were trimmed by 5 bases and 8 bases, with 18 bases remaining between them. CDR1 SEHNR and CDR2 FQNEAQ come from the germline V gene (reference sequence). The CDR3 spells CASSPRGPDEGYTF. CDR3 in DNA: TGTGCCAGCAGCCCCCGGGGGCCTGACGAGGGCTACACCTTC. Full variable domain (remainder filled in from reference TRBV7-9 and TRBJ1-2): DTGVSQNPRHKITKRGQNVTFRCDPISEHNRLYWYRQTLGQGPEFLTYFQNEAQLEKSRLLSDRFSAERPKGSFSTLEIQRTEQGDSAMYLCASSPRGPDEGYTFGSGTRLTVV.

The chain recombines TRBV18 with TRBJ1-1, with TRBD1 matching 11 bases. This CDR3 contains 15 residues. Unmatched junction bases numbered 5, after V lost 3 bases and J lost 5 bases. Per germline, CDR1 KGHSH and CDR2 LQKENI. The CDR3 is CASSPGTGGGTEAFF. For the CDR3, the DNA is TGTGCCAGCTCACCTGGGACAGGGGGTGGTACTGAAGCTTTCTTT.

The chain has TRBV10-3 and TRBJ2-1; TRBD2 agrees at 16 bases. With 6 bases clipped from V and 7 bases from J, the junction kept 6 bases outside the gene matches. CDR3 length equals 16 residues. Germline-derived CDR1 and CDR2 are ENHRY and SYGVKD. The CDR3 coding sequence is TGTGCCATCAGGGCGGGACTAGCGGGAGGGGAAAATGAGCAGTTCTTC. Translation gives CAIRAGLAGGENEQFF.

The CDR3 nucleotides read TGTGCCAGCAGCTTAGTTTCGGGGAACACTGAAGCTTTCTTT. Its protein is CASSLVSGNTEAFF. This chain connects TRBV7-8 to TRBJ1-1; D not certain. CDR1 is SGHVS and CDR2 is FQNEAQ in the germline V gene. Trimming removed 1 base at V and 1 base at J, with 7 bases between. This CDR3 is 14 amino acids long. Drawing the rest from reference TRBV7-8 and TRBJ1-1, the complete variable domain is GAGVSQSPRYKVAKRGQDVALRCDPISGHVSLFWYQQALGQGPEFLTYFQNEAQLDKSGLPSDRFFAERPEGSVSTLKIQRTQQEDSAVYLCASSLVSGNTEAFFGQGTRLTVV.

This clone has only one observation. The rearrangement joins TRBV4-2 to TRBJ1-5; D possibly corresponds to TRBD1 (5 bases). CDR1 is LGHNA and CDR2 is YNFKEQ in the germline V gene. The CDR3 is 15 amino acids. The ends were cut back, 0 bases at V and 8 bases at J, with 14 bases in the middle. DNA for the CDR3: TGTGCCAGCAGCCAAGATCCCGGCGGGGGGAAGCCCCAGCATTTT. Translated: CASSQDPGGGKPQHF.

The CDR3: CASSIYTTAKSSGNTIYF. The CDR3 region has the DNA TGTGCCAGCAGCATATACACGACGGCTAAGAGCTCTGGAAACACCATATATTTT. The V and J genes are TRBV7-3 and TRBJ1-3; D gene unclear. The CDR3 is made up of 18 amino acids. V dropped 5 bases and J dropped 0 bases, with 20 bases sitting between them. Per germline, CDR1 SGHTA and CDR2 FQGTGA.

The chain has TRBV6-5 and TRBJ2-5, with D perhaps matching TRBD2 (6 bases). The length of the CDR3 is 15 residues. V shed 2 bases and J shed 3 bases, with 13 bases lying between them. Germline assignment: CDR1 MNHEY and CDR2 SVGAGI. The CDR3 nucleotides read TGTGCCAGCAGTTACACCGGGACTGAAGAAGAGACCCAGTACTTC. Translated: CASSYTGTEEETQYF.

The chain carries TRBV18 and TRBJ2-3, with TRBD1 matching 7 bases. V shed 3 bases and J 0 bases; nucleotides not matched to a gene: 0. CDR1 is KGHSH, CDR2 LQKENI, per germline. The CDR3 contains 14 residues. For the CDR3, the DNA is TGTGCCAGCTCACCGACAGGGAGCACAGATACGCAGTATTTT. It translates to CASSPTGSTDTQYF. Looking up the rest from reference TRBV18 and TRBJ2-3 gives the full variable domain: NAGVMQNPRHLVRRRGQEARLRCSPMKGHSHVYWYRQLPEEGLKFMVYLQKENIIDESGMPKERFSAEFPKEGPSILRIQQVVRGDSAAYFCASSPTGSTDTQYFGPGTRLTVL.

This sequence joins TRBV19 and TRBJ2-1; perhaps TRBD2 as D (5 bases). The CDR3 covers 15 residues. The ends were cut back, 7 bases at V and 2 bases at J, with 15 bases in the middle. CDR1 and CDR2 from the germline V gene are LNHDA and SQIVND (reference sequence). In DNA form, the CDR3 reads TGTGCCAGTACCCCGCGAGGGAGCACCTACAATGAGCAGTTCTTC. It encodes CASTPRGSTYNEQFF.

This clone is a singleton in its sample. The rearrangement uses TRBV20-1 and TRBJ2-7; possible D gene TRBD2, 6 bases. Trimming shortened V by 6 bases and J by 5 bases, and 11 bases separated the two germline ends. Germline V gene data show CDR1 as DFQATT and CDR2 as SNEGSKA (reference sequence). This CDR3 contains 11 residues. This chain's CDR3 is CSALGGNEQYF. As DNA, the CDR3 is TGCAGTGCCTTAGGAGGGAACGAGCAGTACTTC.